This record covers a single T cell receptor (beta chain). The participants were between roughly 18 and 89 years old and came from about two dozen US areas. A COVID-19 case had been met by exposed participants during the 2 weeks before study entry. Profiling relied on immunoSEQ multiplex PCR, and the TCRdb table lists in-frame clones only, not all of them. The table includes around 250,000 clones, approximately 82% detected once. The sample comes from a study of blood T cell repertoires in COVID-19. Study in general: From the United States, Italy and Spain came samples of acute and convalescent COVID-19. From T cells, B-cell-depleted T cells, or PBMCs came the material, which was cDNA or gDNA.

The ends were cut back, 2 bases at V and 5 bases at J, with 7 bases in the middle. This CDR3 region has 13 residues. Germline values: CDR1 SGHRS, CDR2 YFSETQ. Sequencing was carried out using PBMCs or T cells enriched from blood (not recorded which). This chain links TRBV5-1 with TRBJ2-2; D call uncertain. This TCR was recovered from a man in his forties who had been exposed to COVID-19. In DNA, the CDR3 is TGCGCCAGCAGCTTTTTTAATACCGGGGAGCTGTTTTTT. This encodes CASSFFNTGELFF.